Detailed here is one T cell receptor (beta chain). The antigen remains unidentified. This CDR3 spans 13 amino acids. V was clipped by 5 bases and J by 0 bases, with 8 bases between them. Germline loops: CDR1 MDHEN, CDR2 SYDVKM. The data were taken from a study of T cell responses to AZD1222 COVID-19 vaccine. Study outcomes and limitations: There were mostly white British donors and more females than males, and clonal diversity was possibly underestimated.

The protocol was immunoSEQ multiplex PCR, while the TCRdb copy is restricted to in-frame clones and leaves out a portion. The table shows under 130,000 clones, with roughly 88% occurring only once. The sequencing used peripheral blood, collected on day 0 of AZD1222 vaccination. The chain links TRBV28 to TRBJ2-7; no clear D. The clonotype was recovered from an adult in good health. CDR3 DNA: TGTGCCAGCAGTGGCGACAACTCCTACGAGCAGTACTTC. It translates to CASSGDNSYEQYF.